The following is a T cell receptor beta chain sequence with its context. The data were taken from a study of blood T cell repertoires in COVID-19. Here immunoSEQ multiplex PCR was the method, and the copy in TCRdb shows in-frame clones only, minus some. This repertoire shows fewer than 300,000 clones, roughly four fifths found once; its top ten account for approximately 9%. CDR1 is SQVTM and CDR2 is ANQGSEA in the germline V gene. This CDR3 region has 13 residues. Trimming cost V 7 bases and J 3 bases, with 12 bases left between them. The chain links TRBV29-1 to TRBJ2-2; D uncertain. This clonotype was sampled from a woman aged 45 to 65 who had recovered from COVID-19. Sequences were obtained from peripheral blood. Here the CDR3 reads CSGGVSYTGELFF. CDR3 in DNA: TGCAGCGGGGGTGTGAGTTACACCGGGGAGCTGTTTTTT.